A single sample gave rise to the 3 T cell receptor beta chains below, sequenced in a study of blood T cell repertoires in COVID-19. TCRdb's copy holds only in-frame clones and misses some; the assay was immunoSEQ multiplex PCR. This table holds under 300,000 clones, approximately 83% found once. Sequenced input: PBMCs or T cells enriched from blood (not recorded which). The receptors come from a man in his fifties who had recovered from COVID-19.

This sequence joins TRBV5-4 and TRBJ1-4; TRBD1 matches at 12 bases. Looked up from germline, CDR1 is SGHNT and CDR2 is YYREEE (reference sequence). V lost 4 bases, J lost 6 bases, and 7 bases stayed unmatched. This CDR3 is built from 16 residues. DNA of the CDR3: TGTGCCAGCAGCCCCGGGACAGGGGGCCTTTATGAAAAACTGTTTTTT. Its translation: CASSPGTGGLYEKLFF. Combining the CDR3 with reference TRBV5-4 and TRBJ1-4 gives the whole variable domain ETGVTQSPTHLIKTRGQQVTLRCSSQSGHNTVSWYQQALGQGPQFIFQYYREEENGRGNFPPRFSGLQFPNYSSELNVNALELDDSALYLCASSPGTGGLYEKLFFGSGTQLSVL.

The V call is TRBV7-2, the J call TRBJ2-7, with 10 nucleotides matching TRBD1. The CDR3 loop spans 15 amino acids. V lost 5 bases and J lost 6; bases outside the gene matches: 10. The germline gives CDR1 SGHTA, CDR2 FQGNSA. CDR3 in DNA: TGTGCCAGCAGCACAGACAGGGGGCGAATCCGCGAGCAGTACTTC. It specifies CASSTDRGRIREQYF.

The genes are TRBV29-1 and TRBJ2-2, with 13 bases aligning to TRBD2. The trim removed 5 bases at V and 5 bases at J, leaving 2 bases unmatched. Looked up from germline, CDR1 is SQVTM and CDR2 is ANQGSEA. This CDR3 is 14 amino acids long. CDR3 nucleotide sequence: TGCAGCGTTTGGACTAGCGGGAGAACCGGGGAGCTGTTTTTT. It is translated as CSVWTSGRTGELFF.